The rows below give T cell receptor beta chains drawn from one sample of a study of patients and donors after allogeneic stem cell transplantation. MiXCR, applied by TCRdb to the RT-PCR reads, yields one record per CDR3 protein. Found here are 6,800 or so distinct CDR3 sequences, roughly 13% of them singletons; the top ten hold around 53%. The specimen sequenced was blood, either unsorted or a sorted T cell fraction (not recorded which). Receptor source: a human donor who was either an allogeneic HSCT recipient or a stem cell or donor lymphocyte infusion donor (not recorded which). It is not recorded whose cells these are; they may come from a transplant donor. Each CDR3 is given with its conserved first and last residue. A D gene is named only where the DNA matches it firmly. Clone sizes are given selectively: once, few, many, or a class where the clone is expanded.

clone size: many; J gene: TRBJ1-3; D gene: NA; V gene: TRBV18; CDR3 DNA: TGTGCCAGCTCACCGAGGGGAAACACCATATATTTT; CDR3 protein: CASSPRGNTIYF
clone size: many; J gene: TRBJ2-3; D gene: NA; V gene: TRBV29-1; CDR3 DNA: TGCAGCGTCCGTTTAGGGGGACCAGGCACAGATACGCAGTATTTT; CDR3 protein: CSVRLGGPGTDTQYF
clone size: many; J gene: TRBJ1-1; D gene: NA; V gene: TRBV6-5; CDR3 DNA: TGTGCCAGTGCTAGGGGAAGGGGCACTGAAGCTTTCTTT; CDR3 protein: CASARGRGTEAFF
clone size: many; J gene: TRBJ1-6; D gene: TRBD1; V gene: TRBV18; CDR3 DNA: TGTGCCACCCGACGCAGGGGGGATTCACCCCTCCACTTT; CDR3 protein: CATRRRGDSPLHF
clone size: few; J gene: TRBJ2-1; D gene: TRBD1; V gene: TRBV7-3; CDR3 DNA: TGTGCCAGCAAGATAGGTAGCGGGACAGGGGGAGGATTGCCGTTCTTC; CDR3 protein: CASKIGSGTGGGLPFF
clone size: few; J gene: TRBJ1-2; D gene: TRBD1; V gene: TRBV5-1; CDR3 DNA: TGCGCCAGCAGCCTTCAGGGGGCAGATGGCTACACCTTC; CDR3 protein: CASSLQGADGYTF
clone size: many; J gene: TRBJ2-3; D gene: TRBD1; V gene: TRBV29-1; CDR3 DNA: TGCAGCGGCCGACAGGGGACTAGCACAGATACGCAGTATTTT; CDR3 protein: CSGRQGTSTDTQYF
clone size: few; J gene: TRBJ2-3; D gene: NA; V gene: TRBV7-6; CDR3 DNA: TGTGCCAGCAGCTTATGGGGGGGCTTGGCAGATACGCAGTATTTT; CDR3 protein: CASSLWGGLADTQYF
clone size: NA; J gene: TRBJ2-5; D gene: NA; V gene: TRBV12-3/TRBV12-4; CDR3 DNA: TGTGCCAGCAGTTTCGCGAGAGAACAAGAGACCCAGTACTTC; CDR3 protein: CASSFAREQETQYF
clone size: many; J gene: TRBJ2-1; D gene: TRBD2; V gene: TRBV4-3; CDR3 DNA: TGCGCCAGCAGCCAAGAGCTAGCGGGAGAAGGAGAGCAGTTCTTC; CDR3 protein: CASSQELAGEGEQFF
clone size: many; J gene: TRBJ1-4; D gene: NA; V gene: TRBV6-6; CDR3 DNA: TGTGCCAGCAGTAAACCGACCCTAACAGCGGAAGTAAATGAAAAACTGTTTTTT; CDR3 protein: CASSKPTLTAEVNEKLFF
clone size: NA; J gene: TRBJ2-1; D gene: NA; V gene: TRBV4-3; CDR3 DNA: TGCGCCAGCAGCCAAGATTCGGGCGCCCTGCACAATGAGCAGTTCTTC; CDR3 protein: CASSQDSGALHNEQFF
clone size: few; J gene: TRBJ2-1; D gene: TRBD2; V gene: TRBV4-3; CDR3 DNA: TGCGCCAGCAGCACGGGACTAGGGGTTCGGGAGCAGTTCTTC; CDR3 protein: CASSTGLGVREQFF
clone size: many; J gene: TRBJ1-1; D gene: NA; V gene: TRBV10-3; CDR3 DNA: TGTGCCATCAGTACCGAGCTAGGGGAGAACACTGAAGCTTTCTTT; CDR3 protein: CAISTELGENTEAFF
clone size: NA; J gene: TRBJ1-1; D gene: NA; V gene: TRBV7-9; CDR3 DNA: TGTGCCAGCAGATTGGGGGCGGAGGCTTTCTTT; CDR3 protein: CASRLGAEAFF
clone size: many; J gene: TRBJ2-7; D gene: NA; V gene: TRBV5-5; CDR3 DNA: TGTGCCAGCAGCTTTCCCCCAATGGGAGGCGAGCAGTACTTC; CDR3 protein: CASSFPPMGGEQYF
clone size: many; J gene: TRBJ2-1; D gene: NA; V gene: TRBV29-1; CDR3 DNA: TGCAGCGTTGGTGCCAGAGTAAATGAGCAGTTCTTC; CDR3 protein: CSVGARVNEQFF
clone size: few; J gene: TRBJ2-1; D gene: NA; V gene: TRBV20-1; CDR3 DNA: TGCAGTGCTAGTAGGCAGGGAGTATCCTACAATGAGCAGTTCTTC; CDR3 protein: CSASRQGVSYNEQFF
clone size: many; J gene: TRBJ1-1; D gene: TRBD1; V gene: TRBV3-1; CDR3 DNA: TGTGCCAGCAGCCAAGGGTGGGACAGCCCCAGTACTTTCTTT; CDR3 protein: CASSQGWDSPSTFF
clone size: few; J gene: TRBJ2-5; D gene: TRBD2; V gene: TRBV7-2; CDR3 DNA: TGTGCCAGCAGCCCACCTAGCGGGTGGACAGAGACCCAGTACTTC; CDR3 protein: CASSPPSGWTETQYF
clone size: many; J gene: TRBJ1-3; D gene: TRBD1; V gene: TRBV5-6; CDR3 DNA: TGTGCCAGCAGCTTGGCAGGGGGCTCTGGAAACACCATATATTTT; CDR3 protein: CASSLAGGSGNTIYF
clone size: many; J gene: TRBJ2-3; D gene: TRBD2; V gene: TRBV7-2; CDR3 DNA: TGTGCCAGCAGCATTGGGACTAGCGGGAGTGCAGATACGCAGTATTTT; CDR3 protein: CASSIGTSGSADTQYF
clone size: NA; J gene: TRBJ2-5; D gene: TRBD1; V gene: TRBV7-9; CDR3 DNA: TGTGCCAGCAGCCCATACCCAGACAGGGAGGAGACCCAGTACTTC; CDR3 protein: CASSPYPDREETQYF
clone size: NA; J gene: TRBJ2-5; D gene: NA; V gene: TRBV5-1; CDR3 DNA: TGCGCCAGCAGCTTGGCCGGGGACATAAGAGAGACCCAGTACTTC; CDR3 protein: CASSLAGDIRETQYF
clone size: NA; J gene: TRBJ1-1; D gene: TRBD1; V gene: TRBV7-9; CDR3 DNA: TGTGCCAGCAGCTTGTCCGACAGGGTGGAAGCTTTCTTT; CDR3 protein: CASSLSDRVEAFF
clone size: many; J gene: TRBJ2-7; D gene: NA; V gene: TRBV7-9; CDR3 DNA: TGTGCCAGCAGCTTACGGCCGGCGGGACATCGGCTCGAGCAGTACTTC; CDR3 protein: CASSLRPAGHRLEQYF
clone size: NA; J gene: TRBJ1-1; D gene: NA; V gene: TRBV7-2; CDR3 DNA: TGTGCCAGCAGCTTAGGGATCGCACAGCCGAACACTGAAGCTTTCTTT; CDR3 protein: CASSLGIAQPNTEAFF
clone size: NA; J gene: TRBJ2-3; D gene: TRBD2; V gene: TRBV11-3; CDR3 DNA: TGTGCCAGCAGCTTGCGGGGGGGCCCAGATACGCAGTATTTT; CDR3 protein: CASSLRGGPDTQYF
clone size: NA; J gene: TRBJ1-5; D gene: NA; V gene: TRBV9; CDR3 DNA: TGTGCCAGCAGCGCGGAGCAGCCCCAGCATTTT; CDR3 protein: CASSAEQPQHF
clone size: many; J gene: TRBJ1-1; D gene: NA; V gene: TRBV7-9; CDR3 DNA: TGTGCCAGCACCCAAGAAGGGGTGGGAACTGAAGCTTTCTTT; CDR3 protein: CASTQEGVGTEAFF
clone size: few; J gene: TRBJ2-1; D gene: TRBD2; V gene: TRBV20-1; CDR3 DNA: TGCAGTGCACCCCCTGCCCAGCGGGAGGACAATGAGCAGTTCTTC; CDR3 protein: CSAPPAQREDNEQFF
clone size: many; J gene: TRBJ1-2; D gene: TRBD1; V gene: TRBV7-9; CDR3 DNA: TGTGCCAGCAGCTTAAGGACAGGAGGCTACACCTTC; CDR3 protein: CASSLRTGGYTF
clone size: NA; J gene: TRBJ2-1; D gene: TRBD2; V gene: TRBV27; CDR3 DNA: TGTGCCAGCAGTTTAAGCGGGAGAATGTACAATGAGCAGTTCTTC; CDR3 protein: CASSLSGRMYNEQFF
clone size: NA; J gene: TRBJ1-4; D gene: NA; V gene: TRBV7-8; CDR3 DNA: TGTGCCTGCAGCACCGACGGTTGGGGGGCTGAAAAACTGTTTTTT; CDR3 protein: CACSTDGWGAEKLFF
clone size: few; J gene: TRBJ2-1; D gene: NA; V gene: TRBV7-9; CDR3 DNA: TGTGCCTCATACTCTGGCTCCGTTGAGCAGTTCTTC; CDR3 protein: CASYSGSVEQFF
clone size: NA; J gene: TRBJ2-3; D gene: TRBD2; V gene: TRBV7-2; CDR3 DNA: TGTGCCAGCAGCTCACTAGCGGGGGGGCCGATACCGTCAGATACGCAGTATTTT; CDR3 protein: CASSSLAGGPIPSDTQYF
clone size: NA; J gene: TRBJ2-1; D gene: NA; V gene: TRBV6-1; CDR3 DNA: TGTGCCAGCAGTCCACCCCTAGGTCAGGGGGGAAATGAGCAGTTCTTC; CDR3 protein: CASSPPLGQGGNEQFF
clone size: NA; J gene: TRBJ1-1; D gene: NA; V gene: TRBV3-2; CDR3 DNA: TGTGCCAGCAGCCCGGGACGGATGAACACTGAAGCTTTCTTT; CDR3 protein: CASSPGRMNTEAFF
clone size: few; J gene: TRBJ1-2; D gene: TRBD1; V gene: TRBV7-9; CDR3 DNA: TGTGCCAGCAGCGCCAGTCCCGGGACAGGGATCCCCTCGGGCTACACCTTC; CDR3 protein: CASSASPGTGIPSGYTF
clone size: many; J gene: TRBJ2-3; D gene: NA; V gene: TRBV6-2/TRBV6-3; CDR3 DNA: TGTGCCAGCAGTTCCACCCCGACTACCACAGATACGCAGTATTTT; CDR3 protein: CASSSTPTTTDTQYF
clone size: many; J gene: TRBJ2-7; D gene: NA; V gene: TRBV18; CDR3 DNA: TGTGCCAGCTCACCGGGATTGACCTACGAGCAGTACTTC; CDR3 protein: CASSPGLTYEQYF
clone size: NA; J gene: TRBJ1-2; D gene: TRBD1; V gene: TRBV11-2; CDR3 DNA: TGTGCCAGCAGCTTAGGAGGGGGCACTAACTATGGCTACACCTTC; CDR3 protein: CASSLGGGTNYGYTF
clone size: NA; J gene: TRBJ1-1; D gene: NA; V gene: TRBV20-1; CDR3 DNA: TGCAGTGCTAGAGATGGAGGCCGGGGAGCTTTCTTT; CDR3 protein: CSARDGGRGAFF
clone size: many; J gene: TRBJ1-1; D gene: NA; V gene: TRBV10-3; CDR3 DNA: TGTGCCATCAGGAGGGAGGATGGGACTGAAGCTTTCTTT; CDR3 protein: CAIRREDGTEAFF
clone size: few; J gene: TRBJ1-2; D gene: NA; V gene: TRBV19; CDR3 DNA: TGTGCCACCGCCTCCCAGTACAGAGGCTATGGCTACACCTTC; CDR3 protein: CATASQYRGYGYTF
clone size: many; J gene: TRBJ1-5; D gene: TRBD1; V gene: TRBV4-1; CDR3 DNA: TGCGCCAGCAGCCAAGATATTTATCAGGGGACAGCTAGACAGCCCCAGCATTTT; CDR3 protein: CASSQDIYQGTARQPQHF
clone size: many; J gene: TRBJ2-5; D gene: NA; V gene: TRBV18; CDR3 DNA: TGTGCCAGCTCACCGCCCCAAGAGGCCCAGTACTTC; CDR3 protein: CASSPPQEAQYF
clone size: few; J gene: TRBJ1-1; D gene: NA; V gene: TRBV10-3; CDR3 DNA: TGTGCCATCAGTGAGTCTCGGGGTTTGGCTGAAGCTTTCTTT; CDR3 protein: CAISESRGLAEAFF
clone size: many; J gene: TRBJ1-1; D gene: NA; V gene: TRBV24-1; CDR3 DNA: TGTGCCACCAGTGACGACAGTCTCAAAGCTTTCTTT; CDR3 protein: CATSDDSLKAFF
clone size: medium-sized; J gene: TRBJ1-1; D gene: NA; V gene: TRBV11-2; CDR3 DNA: TGTGCCAGCAGCCTGACAGGGAACACTGAAGCTTTCTTT; CDR3 protein: CASSLTGNTEAFF
clone size: NA; J gene: TRBJ1-1; D gene: TRBD1; V gene: TRBV7-9; CDR3 DNA: TGTGCCAGTCCGGGACAGGGGACTGAAGCTTTCTTT; CDR3 protein: CASPGQGTEAFF
clone size: many; J gene: TRBJ2-5; D gene: NA; V gene: TRBV25-1; CDR3 DNA: TGTGCCAGCGCGCCTGGGGAGCAGTGGCGAGAGACCCAGTACTTC; CDR3 protein: CASAPGEQWRETQYF
clone size: many; J gene: TRBJ2-1; D gene: NA; V gene: TRBV6-1; CDR3 DNA: TGTGCCAGCAGAGCGGACAGAGGCAATGAGCAGTTCTTC; CDR3 protein: CASRADRGNEQFF
clone size: few; J gene: TRBJ2-3; D gene: TRBD1; V gene: TRBV7-6; CDR3 DNA: TGTGCCAGCAGCCCCTGGACAGGGTTGGCAGATACGCAGTATTTT; CDR3 protein: CASSPWTGLADTQYF